This T cell receptor beta chain was obtained from a study of blood T cell repertoires in COVID-19. Across the study: From the United States, Italy and Spain came samples of acute and convalescent COVID-19.

V lost 4 bases to trimming and J lost 4 bases; unmatched junction nucleotides: 8. Germline V CDR1 and CDR2: GTSNPN, SVGIG (reference sequence). CDR3 size: 16 residues. In the original processing: How many nucleated cells were present was estimated from reference gene primer amplification. Some clones are missing from TCRdb's copy, which holds only in-frame ones; the method was immunoSEQ multiplex PCR. Clonal size and the V and J genes are those of that table, whereas D and trimming came from the DNA. The table shows tens of thousands of clones, with 90% occurring only once. The sample taken for sequencing was peripheral blood. This sequence joins TRBV30 and TRBJ2-1; 12 bases fit TRBD2. This clonotype was sampled from a human donor in a cohort sampled during active COVID-19. The CDR3 here is CAWKLAGGVSYNEQFF. The DNA of the CDR3 is TGTGCCTGGAAGCTAGCGGGAGGGGTATCTTACAATGAGCAGTTCTTC.